Following are 31 T cell receptor beta chains from one sample sequenced in a study of OX40 agonist ivuxolimab in advanced cancers. Profiling relied on immunoSEQ multiplex PCR, and the TCRdb table lists in-frame clones only, not all of them. The sample includes about 76,000 clones, approximately 88% of them seen just once. Sequenced material: CD4+ or CD8+ T cells sorted from blood, taken in a trial of the OX40 agonist ivuxolimab. These receptors originate from an adult with an advanced solid tumor such as melanoma, head and neck, liver or kidney cancer.

This clone was picked up one time. The V gene is TRBV6-1, the J gene TRBJ2-2; D is uncertain. The length of the CDR3 is 15 residues. The V end was cut by 0 bases, the J end by 4 bases, with 9 bases between. The germline CDR1 and CDR2 sequences are MNHNS and SASEGT. CDR3 nucleotide sequence: TGTGCCAGCAGTGAAGCGCCGACGGTCACCGGGGAGCTGTTTTTT. Amino acids: CASSEAPTVTGELFF.

V gene TRBV28 combines with J gene TRBJ2-7; 9 bases fit TRBD1. V gave up 6 bases and J gave up 4 bases; unmatched junction bases: 13. Germline CDR1 is MDHEN and CDR2 is SYDVKM. This CDR3 region has 16 residues. This CDR3 is CASRPEGTGSLYEQYF. CDR3 DNA: TGTGCCAGCAGACCCGAAGGGACAGGGAGCTTATACGAGCAGTACTTC.

V usage is TRBV2 and J usage is TRBJ2-3, with 10 bases fitting TRBD1. This CDR3 is built from 15 residues. V was clipped by 2 bases and J by 4 bases; unmatched bases: 3. The germline CDR1 and CDR2 sequences are SNHLY and FYNNEI. The CDR3 here is CASSEWGQGPDTQYF. For the CDR3, the DNA is TGTGCCAGCAGTGAATGGGGACAGGGGCCAGATACGCAGTATTTT. The full variable domain, its missing parts supplied by reference TRBV2 and TRBJ2-3, is EPEVTQTPSHQVTQMGQEVILRCVPISNHLYFYWYRQILGQKVEFLVSFYNNEISEKSEIFDDQFSVERPDGSNFTLKIRSTKLEDSAMYFCASSEWGQGPDTQYFGPGTRLTVL.

The rearrangement links TRBV27 to TRBJ2-7; either TRBD1 or TRBD2 may fit D (5 bases each). CDR1 MNHEY and CDR2 SMNVEV come from the germline V gene (reference sequence). This CDR3 is built from 12 residues. V lost 7 bases to trimming and J lost 7 bases, with 14 bases between them. CDR3 sequence (DNA): TGTGCCAGCACGGCAGGTGGGGGAGAGCAGTACTTC. This encodes CASTAGGGEQYF.

This clone was detected only a few times. The chain combines TRBV5-4 with TRBJ2-7; 10 bases agree with TRBD2. The junction had 13 bases not matched to a gene; V was cut back by 2 bases and J by 5 bases. Per germline, CDR1 SGHNT and CDR2 YYREEE (reference sequence). The CDR3 consists of 17 residues. The CDR3 DNA is TGTGCCAGCAGCTTCTCAGTGGGGACTAGCGTGCCCCACGAGCAGTACTTC. Translated: CASSFSVGTSVPHEQYF.

V gene TRBV30 combines with J gene TRBJ1-1; the D is unclear. The germline gives CDR1 GTSNPN, CDR2 SVGIG (reference sequence). The ends were cut back, 4 bases at V and 0 bases at J, with 9 bases in the middle. The CDR3 sequence is 13 residues long. CDR3 protein: CAWKSALNTEAFF. CDR3 bases: TGTGCCTGGAAATCGGCATTGAACACTGAAGCTTTCTTT.

In this sample, this clone turned up once. The V call is TRBV5-5, the J call TRBJ2-7; TRBD2 matches at 8 bases. CDR3 length: 16 residues. The V segment lost 3 bases and the J segment 2 bases; nucleotides outside the gene matches: 10. CDR1 is SGHKS, CDR2 YYEKEE, per germline (reference sequence). CDR3 sequence: CASSSSYSGVPYEQYF. The CDR3 DNA reads TGTGCCAGCAGCTCGAGCTATAGCGGGGTTCCCTACGAGCAGTACTTC.

This rearrangement joins TRBV19 to TRBJ2-2; the match to TRBD2 covers 10 bases. The CDR3 runs to 15 residues. V lost 7 bases, J lost 5 bases, and 7 bases stayed unmatched. Germline V gene sequence: CDR1 LNHDA, CDR2 SQIVND (reference sequence). CDR3 in amino acids: CASILAGDFTGELFF. CDR3 DNA sequence: TGTGCCAGTATCCTAGCGGGAGACTTTACCGGGGAGCTGTTTTTT. The entire variable domain, with the rest obtained from reference TRBV19 and TRBJ2-2, is as follows: DGGITQSPKYLFRKEGQNVTLSCEQNLNHDAMYWYRQDPGQGLRLIYYSQIVNDFQKGDIAEGYSVSREKKESFPLTVTSAQKNPTAFYLCASILAGDFTGELFFGEGSRLTVL.

In this sample, this clone turned up a few times. V usage is TRBV6-6 and J usage is TRBJ1-3, with 7 bases aligning to TRBD1. The CDR3 extends over 16 amino acids. The V segment lost 7 bases and the J segment 2 bases; nucleotides outside the gene matches: 11. Germline CDR1 is MNHNY and CDR2 is SVGAGI (reference sequence). Written as DNA, the CDR3 is TGTGCCAGCATCGACACCCGGACAGGCCCTGGAAACACCATATATTTT. Its translation: CASIDTRTGPGNTIYF.

Remarks on this clone: The sample carries other DNA sequences with the same CDR3. This chain connects TRBV27 to TRBJ2-1; D is uncertain. The V and J ends lost 2 bases and 7 bases respectively, with 6 bases between them. The germline CDR1 and CDR2 sequences are MNHEY and SMNVEV (reference sequence). This CDR3 is 12 amino acids long. The CDR3 region is CASSLVGNEQFF. CDR3 sequence (DNA): TGTGCCAGCAGTTTAGTCGGAAATGAGCAGTTCTTC.

A single count supports this clone. The chain employs TRBV18 and TRBJ1-1; D not resolved. Germline V gives CDR1 KGHSH, CDR2 LQKENI. Deletions cut 3 bases from V and 10 bases from J, with 12 bases between. The CDR3 contains 12 residues. CDR3 DNA: TGTGCCAGCTCACCCTCAAATGATAGAGCTTTCTTT. Translation gives CASSPSNDRAFF. Filled out from reference TRBV18 and TRBJ1-1, the complete variable domain reads NAGVMQNPRHLVRRRGQEARLRCSPMKGHSHVYWYRQLPEEGLKFMVYLQKENIIDESGMPKERFSAEFPKEGPSILRIQQVVRGDSAAYFCASSPSNDRAFFGQGTRLTVV.

This rearrangement joins TRBV29-1 to TRBJ2-1, with 8 bases fitting TRBD2. Germline loops: CDR1 SQVTM, CDR2 ANQGSEA. The CDR3 runs 15 residues. The V segment lost 2 bases and the J segment 7 bases; nucleotides outside the gene matches: 10. CDR3 sequence: CSVEHPRLARNEQFF. CDR3 bases: TGCAGCGTTGAACATCCCCGACTAGCGAGGAATGAGCAGTTCTTC.

V gene TRBV12-5 combines with J gene TRBJ1-1; perhaps TRBD1 as D (5 bases). The CDR3 runs 15 residues. Germline assignment: CDR1 LGHNT and CDR2 FRNRAP. Between the trimmed V and J ends, which lost 7 bases and 4 bases, there was a span of 19 bases. CDR3 DNA: TGTGCTAGTGTCGGTGCACTCAGGAGGGGCACTGAAGCTTTCTTT. Translating gives CASVGALRRGTEAFF.

The rearrangement uses TRBV29-1 and TRBJ2-7; the D is unclear. The V end was cut by 3 bases, the J end by 4 bases, with 7 bases between. The CDR3 has 11 amino acids. Germline V gene lookup returns CDR1 SQVTM and CDR2 ANQGSEA. The CDR3: CSVEREYEQYF. In DNA form, the CDR3 reads TGCAGCGTTGAGAGAGAATACGAGCAGTACTTC.

This rearrangement joins TRBV27 to TRBJ2-5; 9 nucleotides align to TRBD2. Losses at the gene ends were 2 bases for V and 4 bases for J; bases not matched to a gene: 5. Germline CDR1 MNHEY, CDR2 SMNVEV (reference sequence). The CDR3 has 15 residues. The CDR3 spells CASSLSSGRRETQYF. CDR3 sequence (DNA): TGTGCCAGCAGTTTAAGTAGCGGGAGACGAGAGACCCAGTACTTC.

The rearrangement links TRBV6-5 to TRBJ2-7, with D perhaps matching TRBD1 (5 bases). V was trimmed by 8 bases and J by 4 bases, leaving 18 bases between them. The CDR3 extends over 14 amino acids. Looked up from germline, CDR1 is MNHEY and CDR2 is SVGAGI. The CDR3 loop is CASGGGDRPYEQYF. The CDR3 DNA follows: TGTGCCAGCGGCGGCGGAGACAGACCGTACGAGCAGTACTTC.

This clone has just one count. The V call is TRBV7-2, the J call TRBJ2-5, with 15 bases fitting TRBD2. V shed 5 bases, J shed 1 base, and the junction held 2 bases outside the gene matches. CDR3 size: 16 residues. CDR1 and CDR2 from the germline V gene are SGHTA and FQGNSA. DNA for the CDR3: TGTGCCAGCAGCGTGGGACTAGCGGGGGGCCAAGAGACCCAGTACTTC. Translation gives CASSVGLAGGQETQYF.

The chain employs TRBV4-2 and TRBJ2-1; D might be TRBD2 (5 bases). The V gene's germline CDR1 is LGHNA and CDR2 YNFKEQ. This CDR3 contains 17 residues. The V and J ends lost 0 bases and 2 bases respectively, with 14 bases between them. The CDR3 bases are TGTGCCAGCAGCCAAGATATGGAGGAGGCTACCTACAATGAGCAGTTCTTC. This encodes CASSQDMEEATYNEQFF.

The table lists this clone with a few counts. A much larger clone is a single base away; this may be a read error. The V call is TRBV4-1, the J call TRBJ2-7, with 10 bases aligning to TRBD2. V lost 0 bases to trimming and J lost 2 bases; unmatched junction nucleotides: 7. CDR1 MGHRA and CDR2 YSYEKL come from the germline V gene. The CDR3 is 17 residues long. The CDR3 sequence: CASSQDRGAGGPYEQYF. CDR3 coding DNA: TGCGCCAGCAGCCAAGATCGGGGAGCGGGAGGGCCCTACGAGCAGTACTTC.

The chain combines TRBV27 with TRBJ2-5, with D hard to call. The CDR3 runs 13 residues. With 3 bases removed from V and 0 bases from J, the gap between germline ends came to 5 bases. Germline loops: CDR1 MNHEY, CDR2 SMNVEV (reference sequence). The CDR3 spells CASSLVYQETQYF. In DNA, the CDR3 is TGTGCCAGCAGTTTGGTCTACCAAGAGACCCAGTACTTC.

The chain employs TRBV5-5 and TRBJ2-7; TRBD2 matches at 7 bases. After removal of 4 bases from V and 1 base from J, the junction contained 8 bases not matched to a gene. The V gene's germline CDR1 is SGHKS and CDR2 YYEKEE (reference sequence). CDR3 length: 15 amino acids. The CDR3 nucleotides read TGTGCCAGCAGCGCCGGGACTACGTCTTCCTACGAGCAGTACTTC. Its translation: CASSAGTTSSYEQYF.

This chain connects TRBV6-5 to TRBJ2-1; D is unclear. Trimming shortened V by 5 bases and J by 2 bases, and 10 bases separated the two germline ends. This CDR3 has 14 residues. Germline V gene data show CDR1 as MNHEY and CDR2 as SVGAGI. CDR3 sequence reads: CASSMDGTYNEQFF. The CDR3 region has the DNA TGTGCCAGCAGTATGGACGGAACCTACAATGAGCAGTTCTTC.

V gene TRBV30 combines with J gene TRBJ1-2; TRBD1 matches 7 bases. The CDR3 runs 13 residues. Germline CDR1 and CDR2: GTSNPN and SVGIG (reference sequence). Trimming removed 7 bases from V and 2 bases from J; junction bases left unmatched: 7. The CDR3 nucleotides are TGTGCCTTCCGGGACAGCGACAACTATGGCTACACCTTC. Translation gives CAFRDSDNYGYTF.

The chain couples TRBV7-2 to TRBJ2-5, with a tentative D call TRBD2 (5 bases). Germline-derived CDR1 and CDR2 are SGHTA and FQGNSA. Trimming removed 1 base from V and 5 bases from J, with 8 bases in between. The CDR3 sequence is 13 residues long. The CDR3 DNA reads as TGTGCCAGCAGCTTAGGAGGGCGGGAGACCCAGTACTTC. Translating it yields CASSLGGRETQYF.

The rearrangement links TRBV7-2 to TRBJ2-2, with D maybe TRBD2 (6 bases). CDR1 is SGHTA and CDR2 is FQGNSA in the germline V gene. CDR3 length equals 16 residues. Deletions cut 0 bases from V and 1 base from J, with 9 bases between. DNA of the CDR3: TGTGCCAGCAGCTTAGCTGTGGGGGGGAACACCGGGGAGCTGTTTTTT. Protein product: CASSLAVGGNTGELFF.

J is TRBJ1-1 and V is TRBV6-5; no firm D call. The V gene's germline CDR1 is MNHEY and CDR2 SVGAGI. Trimming stripped 0 bases from V and 6 bases from J, with 8 bases between. The CDR3 contains 13 residues. DNA of the CDR3: TGTGCCAGCAGTTACTCCCCTCGAGCTGAAGCTTTCTTT. It specifies CASSYSPRAEAFF.

The chain links TRBV11-1 to TRBJ2-5; D is perhaps TRBD1 (6 bases). The V gene's germline CDR1 is SGHAT and CDR2 FQDESV (reference sequence). The CDR3 consists of 14 residues. V lost 5 bases to trimming and J lost 5 bases, with 15 bases between them. The CDR3 nucleotides read TGTGCCAGCAGCCCGCTGGGGGCGTGGGAGACCCAGTACTTC. It specifies CASSPLGAWETQYF.

This sequence joins TRBV30 and TRBJ1-2, with 10 positions matching TRBD1. Per germline, CDR1 GTSNPN and CDR2 SVGIG (reference sequence). Trimming cost V 5 bases and J 4 bases; bases outside gene matches: 7. This CDR3 region has 14 residues. CDR3 sequence (DNA): TGTGCCTGGGAGAGCGGGACAGGGGTCTATGGCTACACCTTC. Its protein is CAWESGTGVYGYTF.

The chain carries TRBV15 and TRBJ2-3, with D possibly being TRBD2 (5 bases). V lost 0 bases and J lost 1, with 11 bases in between. CDR1 LNHNV and CDR2 YYDKDF come from the germline V gene (reference sequence). The CDR3 is 16 amino acids. The CDR3 region is CATSRDKGAGTDTQYF. Here the CDR3 DNA reads TGTGCCACCAGCAGAGATAAAGGAGCGGGCACAGATACGCAGTATTTT.

The chain links TRBV28 to TRBJ1-4; 10 bases match TRBD1. The V segment lost 5 bases and the J segment 11 bases; nucleotides outside the gene matches: 11. This CDR3 is built from 15 residues. Germline loops: CDR1 MDHEN, CDR2 SYDVKM. The CDR3 nucleotides read TGTGCCAGCAGTCAGACAGGGGGCAATCAGCACAAACTGTTTTTT. Residues: CASSQTGGNQHKLFF.

V gene TRBV19 combines with J gene TRBJ2-2; TRBD1 matches 9 bases. The V and J ends lost 4 bases and 4 bases, in that order; junction bases with no gene match: 13. Germline loops: CDR1 LNHDA, CDR2 SQIVND (reference sequence). This CDR3 is 18 amino acids long. As DNA, the CDR3 is TGTGCCAGTAGTACCTACAGGGGGCGCGGTTTGGGCACCGGGGAGCTGTTTTTT. As protein: CASSTYRGRGLGTGELFF.